This T cell receptor beta chain was sequenced for a study of Tregs in tolerant kidney transplant recipients. The CDR3 sequence is 15 residues long. V was pared by 6 bases and J by 1 base, with 16 bases between. Germline CDR1 SGHRS, CDR2 YFSETQ. TCRdb's copy holds only in-frame clones and misses some; the assay was immunoSEQ multiplex PCR. The sample consists of about 110,000 clones, 90% of them appearing once. Study-wide results and limits: Some patients' samples used different primers over time, so nucleotide sequences weren't comparable.

As for this clone: The antigen is undetermined.

The material sequenced was CD4+ T cells from blood, taken before the transplant. This receptor was obtained from a human donor who received a combined kidney and bone marrow transplant. The chain has TRBV5-1 and TRBJ1-1; D may be TRBD1 (5 bases). The CDR3 region has the DNA TGCGCCAGCACCCCGGGGGGAATTAGGAACACTGAAGCTTTCTTT. Its protein product is CASTPGGIRNTEAFF.